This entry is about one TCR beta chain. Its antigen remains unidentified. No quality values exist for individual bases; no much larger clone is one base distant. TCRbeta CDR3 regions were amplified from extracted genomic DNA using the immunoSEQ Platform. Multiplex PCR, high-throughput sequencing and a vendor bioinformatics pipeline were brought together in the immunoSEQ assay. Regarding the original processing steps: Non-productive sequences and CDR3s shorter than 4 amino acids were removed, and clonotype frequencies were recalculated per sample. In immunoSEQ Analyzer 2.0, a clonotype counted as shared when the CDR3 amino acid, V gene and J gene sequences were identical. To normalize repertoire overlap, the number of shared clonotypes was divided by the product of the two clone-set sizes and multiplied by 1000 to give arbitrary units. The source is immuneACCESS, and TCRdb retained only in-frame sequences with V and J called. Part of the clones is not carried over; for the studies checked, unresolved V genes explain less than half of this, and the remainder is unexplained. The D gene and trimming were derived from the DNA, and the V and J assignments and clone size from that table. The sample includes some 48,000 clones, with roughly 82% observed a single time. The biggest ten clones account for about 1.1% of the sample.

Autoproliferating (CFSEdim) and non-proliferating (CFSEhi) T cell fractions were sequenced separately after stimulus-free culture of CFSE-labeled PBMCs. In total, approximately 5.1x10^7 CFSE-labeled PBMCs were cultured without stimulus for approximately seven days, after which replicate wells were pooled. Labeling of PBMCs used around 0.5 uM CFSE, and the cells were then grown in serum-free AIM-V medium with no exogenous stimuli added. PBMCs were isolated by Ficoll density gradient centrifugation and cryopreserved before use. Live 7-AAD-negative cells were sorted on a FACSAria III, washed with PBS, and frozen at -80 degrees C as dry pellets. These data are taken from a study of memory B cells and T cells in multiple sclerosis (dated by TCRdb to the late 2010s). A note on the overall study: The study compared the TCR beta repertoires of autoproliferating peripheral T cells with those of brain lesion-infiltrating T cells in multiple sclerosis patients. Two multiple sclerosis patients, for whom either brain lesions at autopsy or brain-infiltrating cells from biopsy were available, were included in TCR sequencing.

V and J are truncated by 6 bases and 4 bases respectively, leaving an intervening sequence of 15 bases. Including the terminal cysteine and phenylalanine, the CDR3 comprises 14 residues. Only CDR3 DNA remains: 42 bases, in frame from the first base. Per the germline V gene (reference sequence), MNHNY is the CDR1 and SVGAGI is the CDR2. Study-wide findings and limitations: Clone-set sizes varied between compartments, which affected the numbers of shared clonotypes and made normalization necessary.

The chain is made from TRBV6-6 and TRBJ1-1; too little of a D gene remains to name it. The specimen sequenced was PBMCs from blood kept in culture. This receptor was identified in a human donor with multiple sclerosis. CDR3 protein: CASRSRPGPTEAFF. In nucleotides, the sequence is TGTGCCAGCAGAAGTCGCCCAGGACCCACTGAAGCTTTCTTT.